Listed below are T cell receptor beta chains from one sample, sequenced in a study of beta chain features in type 1 diabetes. Profiled with immunoSEQ multiplex PCR; TCRdb holds only in-frame clones, not every one. The table shows some 350,000 clones, with over 8.5% occurring only once. Sequencing input: central memory CD4+ T cells from blood. These receptors all stem from a man aged 30-40 years with type 1 diabetes. Both conserved end residues are part of each CDR3. The order of the fields is V gene, clone size, J gene, D gene, CDR3 protein, CDR3 DNA. D genes are given only for firm matches. Rows may omit the clone size; those that give it use once, few, many or a size class.

v_gene: TRBV5-1; abundance: few; j_gene: TRBJ2-7; d_gene: TRBD2; CDR3aa: CASSLGAGGNLYEQYF; CDR3nt: TGCGCCAGCAGCTTGGGTGCGGGAGGGAACCTCTACGAGCAGTACTTC
v_gene: TRBV5-1; abundance: few; j_gene: TRBJ2-7; d_gene: TRBD1; CDR3aa: CASSPRQGVPYEQYF; CDR3nt: TGCGCCAGCAGCCCCCGACAGGGAGTACCCTACGAGCAGTACTTC
v_gene: TRBV28; abundance: few; j_gene: TRBJ1-5; d_gene: TRBD1; CDR3aa: CASSSPGGRAPQHF; CDR3nt: TGTGCCAGCAGTTCTCCAGGGGGACGGGCGCCCCAGCATTTT
v_gene: TRBV18; abundance: -; j_gene: TRBJ1-4; d_gene: TRBD1; CDR3aa: CASSDEPGQGARGEKLFF; CDR3nt: TGTGCCAGCTCAGACGAACCGGGACAGGGGGCGCGAGGTGAAAAACTGTTTTTT
v_gene: TRBV20-1; abundance: -; j_gene: TRBJ1-4; d_gene: -; CDR3aa: CSARDNEKLFF; CDR3nt: TGCAGTGCTAGAGATAATGAAAAACTGTTTTTT
v_gene: TRBV5-1; abundance: few; j_gene: TRBJ2-3; d_gene: -; CDR3aa: CASSLFESTDTQYF; CDR3nt: TGCGCCAGCAGCTTGTTCGAGAGCACAGATACGCAGTATTTT
v_gene: TRBV4-2; abundance: -; j_gene: TRBJ2-5; d_gene: -; CDR3aa: CASSRDLVTEETQYF; CDR3nt: TGTGCCAGCAGCCGCGATCTAGTGACTGAAGAGACCCAGTACTTC
v_gene: TRBV7-2; abundance: -; j_gene: TRBJ2-3; d_gene: -; CDR3aa: CASSTRGSADTQYF; CDR3nt: TGTGCCAGCAGCACCCGGGGAAGTGCGGACACGCAGTATTTT
v_gene: TRBV4-1; abundance: many; j_gene: TRBJ2-3; d_gene: -; CDR3aa: CASSLRLGRDTQYF; CDR3nt: TGCGCCAGCAGCCTACGACTTGGCCGAGATACGCAGTATTTT
v_gene: TRBV18; abundance: many; j_gene: TRBJ2-5; d_gene: -; CDR3aa: CASSPQEGLQETQYF; CDR3nt: TGTGCCAGCTCACCTCAGGAGGGGCTCCAAGAGACCCAGTACTTC
v_gene: TRBV5-4; abundance: -; j_gene: TRBJ2-2; d_gene: -; CDR3aa: CASHLPDGELFF; CDR3nt: TGTGCCAGCCACCTCCCGGACGGGGAGCTGTTTTTT
v_gene: TRBV29-1; abundance: few; j_gene: TRBJ2-7; d_gene: TRBD2; CDR3aa: CSGKSGTSGGYEQYF; CDR3nt: TGCAGCGGAAAATCCGGGACTAGCGGAGGTTACGAGCAGTACTTC
v_gene: TRBV14; abundance: few; j_gene: TRBJ2-7; d_gene: -; CDR3aa: CASSDMVGTYEQYF; CDR3nt: TGTGCCAGCAGTGATATGGTCGGTACCTACGAGCAGTACTTC
v_gene: TRBV6-5; abundance: few; j_gene: TRBJ2-1; d_gene: -; CDR3aa: CASSYYGSSYNEQFF; CDR3nt: TGTGCCAGCAGTTACTACGGGAGCTCCTACAATGAGCAGTTCTTC
v_gene: TRBV15; abundance: -; j_gene: TRBJ2-3; d_gene: -; CDR3aa: CATSRQGPRTDTQYF; CDR3nt: TGTGCCACCAGCAGACAGGGCCCCCGCACAGATACGCAGTATTTT
v_gene: TRBV2; abundance: -; j_gene: TRBJ2-2; d_gene: -; CDR3aa: CASREDGNGELFF; CDR3nt: TGTGCCAGCAGGGAGGACGGTAACGGGGAGCTGTTTTTT
v_gene: TRBV6-1; abundance: few; j_gene: TRBJ1-4; d_gene: -; CDR3aa: CASSSDTWGEKLFF; CDR3nt: TGTGCCAGCAGTTCGGACACGTGGGGTGAAAAACTGTTTTTT
v_gene: TRBV5-1; abundance: -; j_gene: TRBJ2-5; d_gene: -; CDR3aa: CASSHSGGVEKTQYF; CDR3nt: TGCGCCAGCAGCCATTCTGGGGGTGTCGAAAAGACCCAGTACTTC
v_gene: TRBV9; abundance: few; j_gene: TRBJ2-2; d_gene: -; CDR3aa: CASSRFTTGELFF; CDR3nt: TGTGCCAGCTCACGCTTCACCACCGGGGAGCTGTTTTTT
v_gene: TRBV6-1; abundance: -; j_gene: TRBJ1-1; d_gene: -; CDR3aa: CASRADTEAFF; CDR3nt: TGTGCCAGTCGGGCAGACACTGAAGCTTTCTTT
v_gene: TRBV6-1; abundance: few; j_gene: TRBJ2-7; d_gene: -; CDR3aa: CASTTLKDYEQYF; CDR3nt: TGTGCCAGCACTACCCTTAAAGACTACGAGCAGTACTTC
v_gene: TRBV7-3; abundance: -; j_gene: TRBJ2-5; d_gene: -; CDR3aa: CASSLDRVQETQYF; CDR3nt: TGTGCCAGCAGCTTAGACCGGGTACAAGAGACCCAGTACTTC
v_gene: TRBV27; abundance: many; j_gene: TRBJ2-5; d_gene: TRBD1; CDR3aa: CASSFGQGGETQYF; CDR3nt: TGTGCCAGCAGTTTTGGACAGGGCGGAGAGACCCAGTACTTC
v_gene: TRBV7-7; abundance: -; j_gene: TRBJ1-4; d_gene: -; CDR3aa: CAILDRVTEKLFF; CDR3nt: TGTGCTATACTTGATAGGGTGACTGAAAAACTGTTTTTT
v_gene: TRBV5-1; abundance: few; j_gene: TRBJ2-1; d_gene: -; CDR3aa: CASSWAGESSYNEQFF; CDR3nt: TGCGCCAGCAGCTGGGCTGGGGAGAGCTCCTACAATGAGCAGTTCTTC
v_gene: TRBV7-2; abundance: -; j_gene: TRBJ2-7; d_gene: -; CDR3aa: CASSSGTWTYEQYF; CDR3nt: TGTGCCAGCAGCTCCGGGACATGGACCTACGAGCAGTACTTC
v_gene: TRBV28; abundance: few; j_gene: TRBJ2-7; d_gene: -; CDR3aa: CASSSHQDRSYEQYF; CDR3nt: TGTGCCAGCAGTTCCCATCAGGACAGATCGTACGAGCAGTACTTC
v_gene: TRBV2; abundance: many; j_gene: TRBJ2-1; d_gene: -; CDR3aa: CASSDPRAGMGNEQFF; CDR3nt: TGTGCCAGCAGTGACCCCCGGGCCGGGATGGGGAATGAGCAGTTCTTC
v_gene: TRBV7-8; abundance: once; j_gene: TRBJ2-6; d_gene: -; CDR3aa: CASGSYGANVLTF; CDR3nt: TGTGCCAGCGGCTCTTATGGGGCCAACGTCCTGACTTTC
v_gene: TRBV27; abundance: few; j_gene: TRBJ2-7; d_gene: -; CDR3aa: CASSLRAGEQYF; CDR3nt: TGTGCCAGCAGTTTAAGGGCGGGCGAGCAGTACTTC
v_gene: TRBV5-5; abundance: many; j_gene: TRBJ2-7; d_gene: -; CDR3aa: CASSAPQGYEQYF; CDR3nt: TGTGCCAGCAGCGCCCCCCAGGGCTACGAGCAGTACTTC
v_gene: TRBV6-5; abundance: -; j_gene: TRBJ1-1; d_gene: -; CDR3aa: CASSADTNGYTEAFF; CDR3nt: TGTGCCAGCAGCGCGGACACCAACGGGTACACTGAAGCTTTCTTT
v_gene: TRBV28; abundance: -; j_gene: TRBJ2-7; d_gene: TRBD1; CDR3aa: CASSSTGGGYEQYF; CDR3nt: TGTGCCAGCAGTTCGACAGGGGGAGGCTACGAGCAGTACTTC
v_gene: TRBV11-2; abundance: few; j_gene: TRBJ1-1; d_gene: TRBD1; CDR3aa: CASRRTGNTEAFF; CDR3nt: TGTGCCAGCAGGAGGACAGGGAACACTGAAGCTTTCTTT
v_gene: TRBV27; abundance: -; j_gene: TRBJ2-6; d_gene: TRBD2; CDR3aa: CATSGGQASGANVLTF; CDR3nt: TGTGCCACCTCGGGAGGGCAAGCCTCTGGGGCCAACGTCCTGACTTTC
v_gene: TRBV7-9; abundance: -; j_gene: TRBJ1-5; d_gene: -; CDR3aa: CASSPARGVGNQPQHF; CDR3nt: TGTGCCAGCAGCCCCGCCCGGGGGGTTGGCAATCAGCCCCAGCATTTT
v_gene: TRBV29-1; abundance: -; j_gene: TRBJ2-2; d_gene: -; CDR3aa: CSARRGQSNTGELFF; CDR3nt: TGCAGCGCCCGGCGCGGACAGTCGAACACCGGGGAGCTGTTTTTT
v_gene: TRBV28; abundance: few; j_gene: TRBJ2-7; d_gene: -; CDR3aa: CASSTGAISYEQYF; CDR3nt: TGTGCCAGCAGTACCGGGGCCATCTCCTACGAGCAGTACTTC
v_gene: TRBV15; abundance: -; j_gene: TRBJ1-2; d_gene: -; CDR3aa: CATSRDHSNYGYTF; CDR3nt: TGTGCCACCAGCAGAGATCACAGTAACTATGGCTACACCTTC
v_gene: TRBV5-6; abundance: few; j_gene: TRBJ1-3; d_gene: -; CDR3aa: CASSRLRSGNTIYF; CDR3nt: TGTGCCAGCAGCCGACTCCGCTCTGGAAACACCATATATTTT
v_gene: TRBV6-1; abundance: few; j_gene: TRBJ2-1; d_gene: -; CDR3aa: CASSGQEFYNEQFF; CDR3nt: TGTGCCAGCAGTGGGCAGGAGTTCTACAATGAGCAGTTCTTC
v_gene: TRBV6-1; abundance: -; j_gene: TRBJ2-2; d_gene: -; CDR3aa: CASSEERVGELFF; CDR3nt: TGTGCCAGCAGTGAAGAGAGGGTCGGGGAGCTGTTTTTT